What follows are 20 T cell receptor beta chains derived from one specimen sequenced in a study of graft-versus-host responses after intestinal transplantation. Repertoires were generated with immunoSEQ multiplex PCR, while TCRdb's copy carries only in-frame clones and drops some. The repertoire holds about 73,000 clones, 90% seen once, with 3.5% to 5% in the top ten. For these TCRs, the target antigens are not known. This specimen consisted of unstimulated CD8+ T cells sorted from spleen or lymph node cells, obtained before transplant. These TCRs come from a human donor who was the organ donor for an intestinal transplant.

The chain joins TRBV28 to TRBJ1-6; 11 bases are a match to TRBD1. The CDR3 consists of 15 residues. The germline V gene encodes CDR1 MDHEN and CDR2 SYDVKM. V lost 5 bases, J lost 9 bases, and 6 bases stayed unmatched. The CDR3 here is CASSISGTGGSPLHF. The CDR3, as DNA: TGTGCCAGCAGTATCTCCGGGACAGGGGGTTCACCCCTCCACTTT.

This sequence joins TRBV7-9 and TRBJ2-5; D possibly corresponds to TRBD1 (6 bases). V dropped 3 bases and J dropped 1 base, with 15 bases sitting between them. Germline CDR1 and CDR2: SEHNR and FQNEAQ (reference sequence). The CDR3 is 16 amino acids. The CDR3 bases are TGTGCCAGCAGCTTTTTCTCAGGGGACACCCAAGAGACCCAGTACTTC. Its protein is CASSFFSGDTQETQYF.

This chain connects TRBV28 to TRBJ2-1; TRBD1 matches 8 bases. The junction had 9 bases not matched to a gene; V was cut back by 8 bases and J by 3 bases. The CDR3 consists of 15 residues. Germline loops: CDR1 MDHEN, CDR2 SYDVKM. The CDR3 loop reads CASATGTGVYNEQFF. CDR3 bases: TGTGCCAGCGCAACCGGGACAGGTGTCTACAATGAGCAGTTCTTC. The full variable domain, rest sourced from reference TRBV28 and TRBJ2-1, is DVKVTQSSRYLVKRTGEKVFLECVQDMDHENMFWYRQDPGLGLRLIYFSYDVKMKEKGDIPEGYSVSREKKERFSLILESASTNQTSMYLCASATGTGVYNEQFFGPGTRLTVL.

The sample holds one count of this clone. The chain has TRBV5-1 and TRBJ2-3; TRBD1 matches 8 bases. The ends lost 6 bases at V and 1 base at J; junction bases unmatched: 4. The germline gives CDR1 SGHRS, CDR2 YFSETQ. The CDR3 loop spans 14 amino acids. Here the CDR3 DNA reads TGCGCCAGCACTCCGGGACAGGGCACAGATACGCAGTATTTT. Its protein is CASTPGQGTDTQYF.

This rearrangement joins TRBV6-6 to TRBJ1-1; D is unresolved. Trimming pared 2 bases from V and 2 bases from J, leaving 9 bases between. Germline CDR1 MNHNY, CDR2 SVGAGI (reference sequence). The CDR3 is made up of 14 amino acids. The CDR3 DNA reads as TGTGCCAGCAGTTACGAACTGGGCAACACTGAAGCTTTCTTT. Translation gives CASSYELGNTEAFF.

This rearrangement joins TRBV13 to TRBJ1-6; D is perhaps TRBD1 (5 bases). This CDR3 region has 14 residues. Germline loops: CDR1 PRHDT, CDR2 FYEKMQ (reference sequence). The ends were cut back, 7 bases at V and 7 bases at J, with 14 bases in the middle. Written as DNA, the CDR3 is TGTGCCAGCAACGGGGGAATGGGCAATTCACCCCTCCACTTT. Residues: CASNGGMGNSPLHF.

The chain combines TRBV4-3 with TRBJ2-3, with D possibly TRBD1 on 5 matching bases. Germline lookup yields CDR1 LGHNA and CDR2 YSLEER. Trimming removed 4 bases from V and 7 bases from J, with 18 bases in between. The CDR3 sequence is 15 residues long. Written as DNA, the CDR3 is TGCGCCAGCAGCCCTCACCCCGGACAAACTAATACGCAGTATTTT. It translates to CASSPHPGQTNTQYF.

The V and J genes are TRBV5-4 and TRBJ2-1; TRBD1 might be the D (6 bases). The CDR3 runs 13 residues. Between the trimmed V and J ends, which lost 4 bases and 6 bases, there was a span of 11 bases. Germline CDR1 and CDR2: SGHNT and YYREEE (reference sequence). The DNA for the CDR3 is TGTGCCAGCAGCGGTGAAGGGGGCAATGAGCAGTTCTTC. Translating it yields CASSGEGGNEQFF.

This clone was picked up one time. The DNA of the CDR3 is TGTGCCAGCAGCAAAGAACTGACAGCCTTGAACACTGAAGCTTTCTTT. Protein: CASSKELTALNTEAFF. V usage is TRBV7-9 and J usage is TRBJ1-1; D perhaps matches TRBD1 (5 bases). The germline gives CDR1 SEHNR, CDR2 FQNEAQ (reference sequence). V lost 5 bases and J 0 bases, leaving 16 bases between the germline ends. The CDR3 runs to 16 residues.

This clone was observed a single time. The chain's CDR3 is CASSEGGQPQHF. The DNA of the CDR3 is TGCGCCAGCAGTGAAGGGGGTCAGCCCCAGCATTTT. The chain links TRBV10-1 to TRBJ1-5, with D perhaps matching TRBD1 (6 bases). CDR3 size: 12 residues. V lost 3 bases and J 6 bases, leaving 6 bases between the germline ends. Germline V gene lookup returns CDR1 WNHNN and CDR2 SYGVQD (reference sequence).

The chain has TRBV13 and TRBJ1-2, with TRBD1 identical over 9 bases. V was clipped by 3 bases and J by 4 bases; unmatched bases: 6. Germline loops: CDR1 PRHDT, CDR2 FYEKMQ (reference sequence). This CDR3 region has 15 residues. The CDR3 loop is CASSLVGQGSYGYTF. The DNA for the CDR3 is TGTGCCAGCAGCTTGGTAGGACAGGGGAGCTATGGCTACACCTTC.

The V gene is TRBV4-3, the J gene TRBJ1-6; TRBD1 might be the D (5 bases). Germline values: CDR1 LGHNA, CDR2 YSLEER. This CDR3 spans 15 amino acids. V was trimmed by 0 bases and J by 7 bases, leaving 10 bases between them. The DNA for the CDR3 is TGCGCCAGCAGCCAAGATAGGGGATGGAATTCACCCCTCCACTTT. This translates into CASSQDRGWNSPLHF.

The rearrangement links TRBV7-9 to TRBJ1-1; 8 nucleotides match TRBD1. Germline assignment: CDR1 SEHNR and CDR2 FQNEAQ (reference sequence). The CDR3 runs to 15 residues. Losses at the gene ends were 1 base for V and 1 base for J; bases not matched to a gene: 2. For the CDR3, the DNA is TGTGCCAGCAGCTTAGTCGACAGGGGGAACACTGAAGCTTTCTTT. It translates to CASSLVDRGNTEAFF. The entire variable domain, with the rest obtained from reference TRBV7-9 and TRBJ1-1, is as follows: DTGVSQNPRHKITKRGQNVTFRCDPISEHNRLYWYRQTLGQGPEFLTYFQNEAQLEKSRLLSDRFSAERPKGSFSTLEIQRTEQGDSAMYLCASSLVDRGNTEAFFGQGTRLTVV.

The chain employs TRBV2 and TRBJ2-5; the D gene is possibly TRBD2 (7 bases). Germline assignment: CDR1 SNHLY and CDR2 FYNNEI. Trimming shortened V by 5 bases and J by 5 bases, and 18 bases separated the two germline ends. The CDR3 length is 15 residues. The CDR3, as DNA: TGTGCCAGCAGTACTTGGGGGGGGGCCGGGGAGACCCAGTACTTC. Amino acids: CASSTWGGAGETQYF.

The V gene is TRBV6-6, the J gene TRBJ2-4; D is possibly TRBD2 (5 bases). Germline loops: CDR1 MNHNY, CDR2 SVGAGI (reference sequence). V was clipped by 8 bases and J by 8 bases, with 16 bases between them. CDR3 length: 13 amino acids. The CDR3 DNA is TGTGCCAGCTCGAGAACCCACGGGGACATTCAGTACTTC. It codes for CASSRTHGDIQYF.

The rearrangement joins TRBV27 to TRBJ1-1; D is possibly TRBD1 (5 bases). Germline V gives CDR1 MNHEY, CDR2 SMNVEV (reference sequence). The CDR3 spans 17 residues. V shed 5 bases and J shed 0 bases, with 19 bases lying between them. The CDR3 nucleotides are TGTGCCAGCAGTCCGCACGGAGGGACCGGTATGAACACTGAAGCTTTCTTT. Translating it yields CASSPHGGTGMNTEAFF.

This clone turned up a few times. The chain is built from TRBV28 and TRBJ1-2; TRBD1 matches 8 bases. V lost 7 bases, J lost 3 bases, and 13 bases stayed unmatched. Per the germline V gene, CDR1 is MDHEN and CDR2 is SYDVKM. The CDR3 is 16 amino acids. The CDR3 DNA sequence: TGTGCCAGCAACCTCCTGTCGGGGACAGGAGACTATGGCTACACCTTC. Its translation is CASNLLSGTGDYGYTF.

The rearrangement uses TRBV7-3 and TRBJ2-3, with 7 bases lining up with TRBD2. V shed 5 bases and J 0 bases; nucleotides not matched to a gene: 5. The CDR3 covers 15 residues. In germline, CDR1 is SGHTA, CDR2 FQGTGA. The CDR3 loop reads CASSPSAGSTDTQYF. The CDR3 DNA is TGTGCCAGCAGCCCCTCAGCGGGAAGCACAGATACGCAGTATTTT.

The rearrangement links TRBV7-2 to TRBJ1-2; D is unclear. This CDR3 contains 11 residues. CDR1 and CDR2 (germline): SGHTA, FQGNSA. Trimming took 2 bases from V and 8 from J, leaving 6 bases between them. CDR3 protein: CASSLHLGYTF. Here the CDR3 DNA reads TGTGCCAGCAGCTTACACTTGGGCTACACCTTC.

This clone was seen once. This chain joins TRBV28 and TRBJ2-5; 8 bases are a match to TRBD1. The CDR3 is 15 amino acids. V gave up 7 bases and J gave up 4 bases; unmatched junction bases: 11. Per germline, CDR1 MDHEN and CDR2 SYDVKM. The CDR3 loop reads CASNKITGTGETQYF. In DNA form, the CDR3 reads TGTGCCAGCAACAAGATCACTGGGACAGGAGAGACCCAGTACTTC. The full variable domain, completed using reference TRBV28 and TRBJ2-5, is DVKVTQSSRYLVKRTGEKVFLECVQDMDHENMFWYRQDPGLGLRLIYFSYDVKMKEKGDIPEGYSVSREKKERFSLILESASTNQTSMYLCASNKITGTGETQYFGPGTRLLVL.